The following is a T cell receptor (beta chain) sequence with its context. A read error may account for a junction end that differs from germline. This sample was included in a study of blood T cell repertoires in COVID-19. The assay was immunoSEQ multiplex PCR, and TCRdb's table has in-frame clones only and misses some. This table holds some 220,000 clones, around 90% found once. Sequenced: PBMCs or T cells enriched from blood (not recorded which). This receptor was obtained from a woman in her 30s who had recovered from COVID-19.

The CDR3 DNA reads as TGTGCCAGCAGCTTAAAAGGCGGTTTC. Translated: CASSLKGGF. The chain has TRBV7-3 and TRBJ2-7; D call uncertain. CDR1 is SGHTA, CDR2 FQGTGA, per germline. This CDR3 comprises 9 residues. Drawing the rest from reference TRBV7-3 and TRBJ2-7, the complete variable domain is GAGVSQTPSNKVTEKGKYVELRCDPISGHTALYWYRQSLGQGPEFLIYFQGTGAADDSGLPNDRFFAVRPEGSVSTLKIQRTERGDSAVYLCASSLKGGFGPGTRLTVT.